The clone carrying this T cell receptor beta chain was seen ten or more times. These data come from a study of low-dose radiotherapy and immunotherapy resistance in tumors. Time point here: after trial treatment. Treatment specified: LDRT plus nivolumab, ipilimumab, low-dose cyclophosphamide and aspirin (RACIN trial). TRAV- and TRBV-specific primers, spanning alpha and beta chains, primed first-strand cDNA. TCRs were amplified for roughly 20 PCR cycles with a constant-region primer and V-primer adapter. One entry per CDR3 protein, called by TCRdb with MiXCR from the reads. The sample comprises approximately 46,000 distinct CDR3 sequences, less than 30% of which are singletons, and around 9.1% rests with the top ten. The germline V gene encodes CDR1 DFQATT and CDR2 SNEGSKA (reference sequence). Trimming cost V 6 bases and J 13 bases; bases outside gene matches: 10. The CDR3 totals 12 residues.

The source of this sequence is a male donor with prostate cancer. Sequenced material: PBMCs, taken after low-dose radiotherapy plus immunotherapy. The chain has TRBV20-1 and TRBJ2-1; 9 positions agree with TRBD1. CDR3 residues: CSAHQPGQGQFF. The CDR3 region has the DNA TGCAGTGCCCATCAACCGGGACAGGGCCAGTTCTTC.